What follows describes a single T cell receptor beta chain. It has no known antigen specificity. Within one base of it there is no much larger clone, and no base qualities were kept. The sample's time point label, decoded: baseline before first vaccination. The vaccinee samples were drawn from two UK trials, COV001 and COV002, one of which was a single-blind randomized controlled phase 2/3 trial testing AZD1222 (ChAdOx1 nCoV-19) in healthy adults. For TCRbeta chain sequencing, PBMC samples were collected from trial participants at day 0 and at day 28 after the second dose. The CDR3 regions of human TCRbeta chains were analyzed by immunosequencing. The paper's processing steps were these. TCRs in the repertoires were matched against a reference library of SARS-CoV-2-specific TCRs that had been generated with the MIRA antigen-specificity platform. Breadth meant the fraction of unique TCRs that were SARS-CoV-2-associated, whereas depth meant the fraction of total T cells that were SARS-CoV-2-associated. Each spike-specific TCR was assigned to its reactive spike region and to a CD4 or CD8 class using the MIRA data. Log10-transformed breadth and depth values were compared by one-way ANOVA with Sidak's multiple comparisons tests. TCRdb re-hosts the immuneACCESS table, in-frame sequences only. Its copies lack some clones; in the studies checked, an unresolved V gene accounts for under half of them, and the cause for the rest is not known. That table gives V, J and clone size, and the DNA gave D and trimming. This sample holds 45,000 to 65,000 clones; around 90% were observed only once. Together, the top ten hold 14% to 15% of the sample.

These data come from a study of T cell responses to AZD1222 COVID-19 vaccine (dated by TCRdb to 2020 to 2023). Background on the whole study: AZD1222 recipients whose second dose came at about 4 weeks and those whose second dose came at about 12 weeks were combined into one group, since spike-specific TCR depth and breadth did not differ between the two schedules. A total of about 250 trial participants underwent TCR sequencing, of whom under 220 had received two doses of AZD1222 and 26 had received two doses of the MenACWY control vaccine. Trial participants were enrolled by age into subgroups of 18-55, 56-69 and 70-plus years, and around 150, 28 and 57 TCR-sequenced participants, respectively, were included in these subgroups.

What the work shows at the level of the full study, not this receptor alone: After two AZD1222 doses, spike-specific TCR breadth and depth were significantly higher than at day 0 and than in MenACWY recipients. Epitopes outside the regions mutated in the B.1.351 and B.1.1.7 variants were reportedly recognized by nearly half of the unique spike-specific TCRs. The 56-69-year group was small, and its depth increase did not reach significance, likely because of low power. Most participants were white British and females outnumbered males, and the authors suggested that clonal diversity may have been underestimated. Vaccine-associated CD4 TCRs spanned the whole spike protein, with dominant responses in regions 160-218 and 743-854. Conclusions about previously exposed vaccinees were limited because only six AZD1222 recipients were SARS-CoV-2 seropositive at baseline. Because no day 14 peak-response samples were available, the repertoires could be characterized only after the peak T cell response.

Per the germline V gene, SGHVS is the CDR1 and FNYEAQ is the CDR2. V loses 5 bases, J loses 4 bases, and the germline ends lie 22 bases apart. Inclusive of the bounding cysteine and phenylalanine, the CDR3 is 17 residues long. Only CDR3 DNA remains: 51 bases, in frame from the first base. The specimen comprised peripheral blood, sampled on day 0 of AZD1222 vaccination. The source of this sequence is an adult in good health. The chain was built from TRBV7-6 and TRBJ2-3; TRBD2 is perhaps the D gene, given 6 matching bases. This receptor carries the CDR3 CASSRDTAGPPSDTQYF. The DNA reads as follows: TGTGCCAGCAGCAGAGACACAGCGGGCCCTCCATCAGATACGCAGTATTTT.